The next 5 T cell receptor beta chains were all read from a single sample in a study of blood T cell repertoires in COVID-19. The repertoire was sequenced with immunoSEQ multiplex PCR; TCRdb's copy has only in-frame clones and lacks some. The sample lists 120,000 or so clones; just over 85% were seen once. The sequencing sample was made of peripheral blood. The receptors were sampled from a woman in her fifties or sixties with active or convalescent COVID-19.

The chain couples TRBV6-6 to TRBJ2-7; tentative D call: TRBD1 (7 bases). The V end lost 7 bases, the J end lost 0 bases, and 13 bases lay between the germline ends. The CDR3 totals 14 residues. From germline, CDR1 is MNHNY and CDR2 SVGAGI (reference sequence). The CDR3 region has the DNA TGTGCCAGCACGGGACAGCGGGCCTCCTACGAGCAGTACTTC. This translates into CASTGQRASYEQYF.

V usage is TRBV7-2 and J usage is TRBJ2-7; 8 bases are a match to TRBD2. CDR1 is SGHTA, CDR2 FQGNSA, per germline. Trimming took 5 bases from V and 5 from J; bases not matched to a gene: 5. CDR3 length: 13 residues. This chain's CDR3 is CASSLSGSHEQYF. The CDR3 DNA sequence: TGTGCCAGCAGCCTGAGCGGGAGCCACGAGCAGTACTTC.

The V and J genes are TRBV19 and TRBJ1-1, with 8 bases lining up with TRBD1. This CDR3 spans 14 amino acids. The V and J ends lost 3 bases and 5 bases, in that order; junction bases with no gene match: 5. Germline CDR1 reads LNHDA; CDR2 reads SQIVND (reference sequence). The CDR3 DNA sequence: TGTGCCAGTAGTATCGACAGGGGTGGAACTGAAGCTTTCTTT. This gives the protein CASSIDRGGTEAFF.

The chain couples TRBV12-3 or TRBV12-4 to TRBJ2-1; D remains ambiguous. There are 11 residues in the CDR3. Trimming took 3 bases from V and 8 from J, leaving 5 bases between them. The CDR3 sequence is CASSFTDEQFF. CDR3 sequence (DNA): TGTGCCAGCAGTTTTACGGATGAGCAGTTCTTC.

Only one count was recorded for this clone. The chain uses TRBV23-1 and TRBJ1-2, with D possibly TRBD1 on 5 matching bases. TRBV23-1 is noted as an ORF with a role that remains uncertain. Trimming took 4 bases from V and 3 from J, leaving 18 bases between them. The CDR3 consists of 16 residues. The CDR3 is CASSRYQGWVDYGYTF. CDR3 in DNA: TGCGCCAGCAGTCGATATCAGGGCTGGGTCGACTATGGCTACACCTTC.